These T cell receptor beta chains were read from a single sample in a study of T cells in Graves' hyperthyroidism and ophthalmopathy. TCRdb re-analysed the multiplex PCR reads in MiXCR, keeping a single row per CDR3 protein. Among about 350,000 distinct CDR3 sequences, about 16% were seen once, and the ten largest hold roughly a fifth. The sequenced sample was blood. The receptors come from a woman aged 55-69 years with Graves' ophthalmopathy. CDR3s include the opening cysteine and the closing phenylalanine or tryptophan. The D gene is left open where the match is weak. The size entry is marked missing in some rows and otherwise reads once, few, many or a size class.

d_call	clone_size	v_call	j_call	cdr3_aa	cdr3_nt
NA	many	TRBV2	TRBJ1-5	CASSADHNQPQHF	TGTGCCAGCAGTGCGGACCACAATCAGCCCCAGCATTTT
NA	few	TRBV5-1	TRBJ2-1	CASSPGDGNRGEQFF	TGCGCCAGCAGCCCCGGGGACGGTAACCGGGGTGAGCAGTTCTTC
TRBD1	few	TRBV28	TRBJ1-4	CASNPRRQGVEKLFF	TGTGCCAGCAACCCCAGGAGACAGGGGGTAGAAAAACTGTTTTTT
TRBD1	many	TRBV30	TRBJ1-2	CAWSSDRGVDGYTF	TGTGCCTGGAGTTCTGACAGGGGGGTAGATGGCTACACCTTC
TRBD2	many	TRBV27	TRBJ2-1	CASSAGGGNEQFF	TGTGCCAGCTCAGCGGGAGGGGGGAATGAGCAGTTCTTC
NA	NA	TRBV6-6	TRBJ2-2	CASSYRSNTGELFF	TGTGCCAGCAGTTACCGATCGAACACCGGGGAGCTGTTTTTT
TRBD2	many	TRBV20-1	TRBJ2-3	CSARDLAESTDTQYF	TGCAGTGCTAGAGACCTAGCGGAGAGCACAGATACGCAGTATTTT
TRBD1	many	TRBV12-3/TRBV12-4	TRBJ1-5	CASRRTGEQPQHF	TGTGCCAGCAGGCGGACAGGGGAACAGCCCCAGCATTTT
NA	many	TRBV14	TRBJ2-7	CASSRGFSYEQYF	TGTGCCAGCAGCCGGGGATTTTCCTACGAGCAGTACTTC
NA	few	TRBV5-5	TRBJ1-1	CASSLLLRERPTEAFF	TGTGCCAGCAGCTTGCTCCTCCGAGAACGACCCACTGAAGCTTTCTTT
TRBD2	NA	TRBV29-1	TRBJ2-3	CSAQATSGVEDTQYF	TGCAGCGCCCAGGCGACTAGCGGGGTAGAAGATACGCAGTATTTT
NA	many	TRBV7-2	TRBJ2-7	CASSLAASGEQYF	TGTGCCAGCAGCTTAGCGGCCTCGGGGGAGCAGTACTTC
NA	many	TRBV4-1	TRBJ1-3	CASSQAGGSYERNTIYF	TGCGCCAGCAGCCAAGCAGGAGGGTCATATGAGAGAAACACCATATATTTT
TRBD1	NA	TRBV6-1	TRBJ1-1	CASSERQGSEAFF	TGTGCCAGCAGTGAAAGACAGGGATCTGAAGCTTTCTTT
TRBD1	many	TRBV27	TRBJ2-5	CASSLSWTGEETQYF	TGTGCCAGCAGTTTATCATGGACAGGGGAAGAGACCCAGTACTTC
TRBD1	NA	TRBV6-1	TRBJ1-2	CASIPGQGNGYTF	TGTGCCAGCATCCCGGGACAGGGAAATGGCTACACCTTC
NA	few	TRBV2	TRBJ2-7	CASRRGSNSDEQYF	TGTGCCAGCCGCCGTGGTAGCAACTCCGACGAGCAGTACTTC
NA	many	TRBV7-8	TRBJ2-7	CASSWGVSLEQYF	TGTGCCAGCAGCTGGGGCGTCTCCCTCGAGCAGTACTTC
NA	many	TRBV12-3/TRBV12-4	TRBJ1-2	CASTMRGQDYGYTF	TGTGCCAGCACCATGAGAGGGCAGGACTATGGCTACACCTTC
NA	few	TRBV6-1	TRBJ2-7	CASSTGFSFYEQYF	TGTGCCAGCAGTACAGGTTTTAGCTTTTACGAGCAGTACTTC
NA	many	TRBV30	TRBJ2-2	CAWSVRVALTGELFF	TGTGCCTGGAGTGTTAGGGTAGCGTTAACCGGGGAGCTGTTTTTT
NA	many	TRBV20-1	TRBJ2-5	CSATPEGETQYF	TGCAGTGCTACCCCCGAGGGAGAGACCCAGTACTTC
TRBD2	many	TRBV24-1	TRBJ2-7	CATSDSGTRIYEQYF	TGTGCCACCAGTGATTCCGGGACTAGGATCTACGAGCAGTACTTC
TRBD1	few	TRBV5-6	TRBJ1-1	CASSLGGHRGAGTEAFF	TGTGCCAGCAGCTTGGGGGGCCACAGGGGCGCGGGCACTGAAGCTTTCTTT
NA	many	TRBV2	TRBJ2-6	CASHPTVSGANVLTF	TGTGCCAGCCACCCGACAGTCTCTGGGGCCAACGTCCTGACTTTC
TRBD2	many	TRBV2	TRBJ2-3	CASSERGGGTDTQYF	TGTGCCAGCAGTGAACGCGGGGGGGGCACAGATACGCAGTATTTT
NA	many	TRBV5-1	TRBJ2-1	CACSGGQYNEQFF	TGCGCCTGCTCCGGGGGACAGTACAATGAGCAGTTCTTC
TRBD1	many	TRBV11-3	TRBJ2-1	CASSPRTGENEQFF	TGTGCCAGCAGCCCCCGGACAGGGGAGAATGAGCAGTTCTTC
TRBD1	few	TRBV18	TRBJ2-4	CASSPQGQGANYF	TGTGCCAGCTCACCCCAAGGACAGGGTGCAAATTACTTC
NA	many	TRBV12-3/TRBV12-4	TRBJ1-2	CASSLGRQGYGYTF	TGTGCCAGCAGTTTAGGACGGCAGGGGTATGGCTACACCTTC
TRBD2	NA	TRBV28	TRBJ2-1	CASSIAGGGYNEQFF	TGTGCCAGCAGTATAGCGGGAGGGGGTTACAATGAGCAGTTCTTC
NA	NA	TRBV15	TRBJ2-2	CATSRDLIRSGGELFF	TGTGCCACCAGCAGAGATCTAATCAGGTCTGGCGGGGAGCTGTTTTTT
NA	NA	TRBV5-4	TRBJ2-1	CASSPSVVGSYNEQFF	TGTGCCAGCAGCCCCTCGGTGGTAGGGTCCTACAATGAGCAGTTCTTC
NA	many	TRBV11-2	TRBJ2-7	CASSLRRGSYEQYF	TGTGCCAGCAGCTTGCGTAGGGGCTCCTACGAGCAGTACTTC
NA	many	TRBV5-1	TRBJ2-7	CASSLAAGATYEQYF	TGCGCCAGCAGCTTGGCCGCCGGGGCGACCTACGAGCAGTACTTC
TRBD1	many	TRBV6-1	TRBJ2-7	CATTGTGTYEQYF	TGTGCCACCACCGGGACAGGGACTTACGAGCAGTACTTC
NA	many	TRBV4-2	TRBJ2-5	CASSQETGGETQYF	TGTGCCAGCAGCCAAGAAACAGGTGGAGAGACCCAGTACTTC
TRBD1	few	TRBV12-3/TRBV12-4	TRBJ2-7	CASRAGTGLHEQYF	TGTGCCAGCAGAGCCGGGACAGGGCTACACGAGCAGTACTTC
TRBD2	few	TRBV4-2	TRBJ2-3	CASSQDTPGGYTDTQYF	TGTGCCAGCAGCCAAGATACCCCGGGAGGGTACACAGATACGCAGTATTTT
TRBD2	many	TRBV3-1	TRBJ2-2	CASSDNRASGSRNGELFF	TGTGCCAGCAGCGACAATAGGGCTAGCGGGAGTCGGAACGGGGAGCTGTTTTTT
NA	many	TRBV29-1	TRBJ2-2	CSVGQYTGELFF	TGCAGCGTTGGGCAGTACACCGGGGAGCTGTTTTTT
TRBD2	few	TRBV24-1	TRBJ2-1	CATGNAGGHYNEQFF	TGTGCCACCGGGAACGCGGGAGGGCACTACAATGAGCAGTTCTTC
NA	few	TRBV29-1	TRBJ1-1	CSVQYPETRTEAFF	TGCAGCGTTCAATACCCCGAGACCCGCACTGAAGCTTTCTTT
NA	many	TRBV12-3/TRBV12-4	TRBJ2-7	CASSLRGEQYF	TGTGCCAGCAGTTTGCGGGGCGAGCAGTACTTC
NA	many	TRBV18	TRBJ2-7	CASSPDPGAYEQYF	TGTGCCAGCTCACCGGACCCTGGGGCTTACGAGCAGTACTTC
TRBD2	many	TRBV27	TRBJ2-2	CASSSTPLAGVTGELFF	TGTGCCAGCAGTTCCACCCCCTTAGCGGGAGTAACCGGGGAGCTGTTTTTT
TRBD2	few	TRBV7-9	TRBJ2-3	CASSFYSGSHDTQYF	TGTGCCAGCAGCTTTTATAGCGGGAGTCATGATACGCAGTATTTT
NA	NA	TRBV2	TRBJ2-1	CAGARGSNNEQFF	TGTGCCGGAGCTAGGGGCTCTAACAATGAGCAGTTCTTC
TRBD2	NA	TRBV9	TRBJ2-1	CASSVDGTSGSWEQFF	TGTGCCAGCAGCGTAGATGGGACTAGCGGGAGCTGGGAGCAGTTCTTC
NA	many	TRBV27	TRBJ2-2	CASSPPSLGGFGELFF	TGTGCCAGCAGTCCCCCGAGTCTAGGAGGTTTCGGGGAGCTGTTTTTT
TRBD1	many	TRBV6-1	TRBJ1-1	CASSPPGQGEAFF	TGTGCCAGCAGTCCGCCGGGACAGGGAGAAGCTTTCTTT
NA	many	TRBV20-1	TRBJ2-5	CSARDGIRGETQYF	TGCAGTGCTAGAGATGGAATTCGTGGGGAGACCCAGTACTTC
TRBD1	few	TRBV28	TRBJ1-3	CASSLETGASGNTIYF	TGTGCCAGCAGTTTAGAGACAGGGGCCTCTGGAAACACCATATATTTT
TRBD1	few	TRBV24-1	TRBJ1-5	CATSDNRGQPQHF	TGTGCCACCAGTGATAACAGGGGTCAGCCCCAGCATTTT